This T cell receptor beta chain was sequenced in a study of blood T cell repertoires in COVID-19 (dated by TCRdb to 2020 to 2022). Describing the broader study: Samples covering the acute and convalescent phases of COVID-19 were provided by collaborators in the United States, Italy and Spain. The material from the prospective study consisted of cDNA or gDNA derived from T cells, B-cell-depleted T cells, or PBMCs. Subjects who had been exposed to COVID-19, were actively infected with it, or had recovered from it provided the deeply sampled blood TCRbeta repertoires that made up the dataset. The repertoires were released in a freely available public database meant as a resource for research on the immune response to SARS-CoV-2. Samples were obtained from the ongoing ImmuneRACE study (first 160 participants) and from roughly 1,300 subjects provided by 6 global collaborators. Nearly every sample came with metadata listing a de-identified subject ID, COVID-19 status, age in years and sex. Where HLA class I and class II types were available, the types were taken from metadata supplied by the sample provider, not from assay-based typing.

General findings and caveats noted by the study authors: Clinical and demographic metadata were provided uncurated, with the amount varying by source and participant.

The CDR3 runs 17 residues from the cysteine to the phenylalanine. Just CDR3 DNA is preserved here, 51 bases in frame from base 1. CDR1 and CDR2, per the germline V gene, are MDHEN and SYDVKM. For this chain, trimming is 6 bases at the V end and 7 bases at the J end, and the number of junction bases without a gene match is 15. Collaborating institutions collected whole blood in K2EDTA tubes following their own protocols. Collaborator samples were shipped for TCRbeta analysis as frozen whole blood, isolated PBMCs, or DNA extracted from either sample type. This clone occurred once. The target of this receptor is not known. Nothing much larger sits one base from this clone, and base qualities are not available. TCRbeta CDR3 regions were amplified from genomic DNA by means of the immunoSEQ Assay, a bias-controlled multiplex PCR. The original methods were these. The number of nucleated cells in each sample was estimated from the amplification of reference gene primers within the assay. Sequence reads were collapsed and filtered to measure the absolute abundance of every unique TCRbeta CDR3 rearrangement. Productive Simpson clonality was computed per sample as the square root of Simpson's diversity index over productive rearrangements. TCRdb obtained this table from immuneACCESS and retained in-frame rearrangements with V and J assigned. These tables miss some clones; where compared with another copy, unresolved V genes account for less than half of the shortfall, and the remainder is unexplained. That table is the source of V, J and clone size, and D and trimming were worked out from the DNA. This sample holds some 65,000 clones; 60% to 75% were observed only once. Roughly 30% of the sample is taken by the ten largest.

This clonotype originated in a woman at least 80 years old with acute or convalescent COVID-19. This chain joins TRBV28 to TRBJ1-6, and 7 bases in between align with TRBD1. Material for sequencing was peripheral blood. Here is the DNA: TGTGCCAGCAGACCTCCCTCAGGGGGACAGACGAATTCACCCCTCCACTTT. Translated, this gives CASRPPSGGQTNSPLHF.